The 2 T cell receptor beta chains given below trace back to one sample, sequenced in a study of cytotoxic CD8 clonotypes in ibrutinib-treated CLL. Method: immunoSEQ multiplex PCR; TCRdb's copy keeps in-frame clones and lacks some. Of some 200,000 clones listed, 72% are singletons. The material was PBMCs, obtained after 24 months of ibrutinib treatment. The receptors derive from a human donor with chronic lymphocytic leukemia.

The rearrangement joins TRBV2 to TRBJ1-5, with D unclear. The germline gives CDR1 SNHLY, CDR2 FYNNEI. Trimming took off 5 bases at V and 3 bases at J, with 5 bases between the two ends. The CDR3 runs 12 residues. In DNA, the CDR3 is TGTGCCAGCAGTAAGACCAATCAGCCCCAGCATTTT. This encodes CASSKTNQPQHF.

This CDR3 reads CASSPGDSHVDTQYF. The DNA for the CDR3 is TGTGCCAGCTCACCAGGGGACTCCCACGTGGATACGCAGTATTTT. The V gene is TRBV18, the J gene TRBJ2-3, with TRBD2 as a possible D gene (6 bases). CDR1 and CDR2 (germline): KGHSH, LQKENI. The V end was cut by 2 bases, the J end by 6 bases, with 15 bases between. This CDR3 comprises 15 residues.